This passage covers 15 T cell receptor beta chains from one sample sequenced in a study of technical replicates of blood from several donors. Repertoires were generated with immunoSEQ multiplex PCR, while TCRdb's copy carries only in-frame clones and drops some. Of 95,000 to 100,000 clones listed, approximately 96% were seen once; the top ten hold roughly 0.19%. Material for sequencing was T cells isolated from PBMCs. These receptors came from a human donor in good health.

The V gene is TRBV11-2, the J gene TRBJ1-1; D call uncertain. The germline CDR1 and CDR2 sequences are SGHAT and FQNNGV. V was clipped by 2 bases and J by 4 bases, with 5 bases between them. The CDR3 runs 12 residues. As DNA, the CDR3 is TGTGCCAGCAGCTTACGCGGCACTGAAGCTTTCTTT. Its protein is CASSLRGTEAFF.

The CDR3 nucleotides are TGTGCCAGCAGTTACACCCGGACTAGTTACGAGCAGTACTTC. Amino acid sequence: CASSYTRTSYEQYF. V usage is TRBV6-5 and J usage is TRBJ2-5; 7 bases map to TRBD2. The J call could be wrong; TRBJ2-7 is a better fit for the DNA end. Germline V CDR1 and CDR2: MNHEY, SVGAGI. The CDR3 is made up of 14 amino acids.

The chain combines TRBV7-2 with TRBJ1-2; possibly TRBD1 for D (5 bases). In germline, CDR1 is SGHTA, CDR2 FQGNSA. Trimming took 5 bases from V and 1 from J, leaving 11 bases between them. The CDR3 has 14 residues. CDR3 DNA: TGTGCCAGCAGCCTACGACAGCTTAACTATGGCTACACCTTC. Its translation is CASSLRQLNYGYTF.

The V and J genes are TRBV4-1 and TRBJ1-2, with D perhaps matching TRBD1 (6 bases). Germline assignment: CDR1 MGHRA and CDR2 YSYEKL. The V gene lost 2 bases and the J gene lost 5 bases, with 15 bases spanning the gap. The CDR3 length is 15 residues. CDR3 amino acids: CASSQPTGKWYGYTF. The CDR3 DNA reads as TGCGCCAGCAGCCAACCTACAGGGAAATGGTATGGCTACACCTTC.

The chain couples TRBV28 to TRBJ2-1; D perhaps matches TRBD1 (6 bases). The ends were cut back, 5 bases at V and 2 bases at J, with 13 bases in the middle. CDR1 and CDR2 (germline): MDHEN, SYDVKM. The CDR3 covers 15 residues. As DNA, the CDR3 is TGTGCCAGCAGTCGGGACATCATTACCTACAATGAGCAGTTCTTC. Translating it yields CASSRDIITYNEQFF. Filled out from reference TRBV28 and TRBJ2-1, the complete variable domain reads DVKVTQSSRYLVKRTGEKVFLECVQDMDHENMFWYRQDPGLGLRLIYFSYDVKMKEKGDIPEGYSVSREKKERFSLILESASTNQTSMYLCASSRDIITYNEQFFGPGTRLTVL.

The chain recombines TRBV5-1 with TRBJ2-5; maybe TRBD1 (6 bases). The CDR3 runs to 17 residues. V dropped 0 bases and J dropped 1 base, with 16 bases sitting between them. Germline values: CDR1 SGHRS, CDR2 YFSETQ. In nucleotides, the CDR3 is TGCGCCAGCAGCTTGGACTCCAGGGTAGGGGGCCAAGAGACCCAGTACTTC. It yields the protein CASSLDSRVGGQETQYF.

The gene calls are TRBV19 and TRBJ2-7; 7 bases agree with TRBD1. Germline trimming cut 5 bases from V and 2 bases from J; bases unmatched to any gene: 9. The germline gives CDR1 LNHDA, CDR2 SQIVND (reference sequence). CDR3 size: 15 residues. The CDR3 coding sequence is TGTGCCAGTAGTTTAGGCGGACAGGCAGCCTACGAGCAGTACTTC. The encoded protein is CASSLGGQAAYEQYF.

The CDR3 coding sequence is TGTGCCAGCAGTTTAGTCGGTGGGGAGGACACTGAAGCTTTCTTT. This gives the protein CASSLVGGEDTEAFF. The chain uses TRBV28 and TRBJ1-1, with D unresolved. Between the trimmed V and J ends, which lost 2 bases and 3 bases, there was a span of 13 bases. This CDR3 contains 15 residues. Germline CDR1 and CDR2: MDHEN and SYDVKM.

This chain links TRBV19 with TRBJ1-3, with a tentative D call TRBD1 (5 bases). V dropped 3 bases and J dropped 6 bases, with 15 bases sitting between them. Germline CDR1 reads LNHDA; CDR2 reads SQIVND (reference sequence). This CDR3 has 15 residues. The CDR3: CASSIRRDLLNTIYF. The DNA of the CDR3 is TGTGCCAGTAGTATCCGCCGGGACTTATTAAACACCATATATTTT.

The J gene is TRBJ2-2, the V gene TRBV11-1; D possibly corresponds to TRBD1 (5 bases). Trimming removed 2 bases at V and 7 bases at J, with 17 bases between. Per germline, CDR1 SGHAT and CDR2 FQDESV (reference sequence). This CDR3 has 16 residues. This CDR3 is CASSLNLGREGGELFF. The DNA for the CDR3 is TGTGCCAGCAGCTTAAATTTGGGCAGGGAAGGCGGGGAGCTGTTTTTT.

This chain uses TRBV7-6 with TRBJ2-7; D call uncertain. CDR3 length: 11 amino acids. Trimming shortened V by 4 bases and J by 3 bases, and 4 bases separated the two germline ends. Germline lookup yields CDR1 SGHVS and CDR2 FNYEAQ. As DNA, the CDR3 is TGTGCCAGCAGCTCAGACTACGAGCAGTACTTC. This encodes CASSSDYEQYF.

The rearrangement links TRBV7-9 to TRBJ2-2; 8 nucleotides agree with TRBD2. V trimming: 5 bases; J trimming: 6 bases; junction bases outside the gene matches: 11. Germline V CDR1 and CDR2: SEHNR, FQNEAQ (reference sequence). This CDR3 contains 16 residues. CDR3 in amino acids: CASSPRTSPNPGELFF. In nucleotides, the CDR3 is TGTGCCAGCAGCCCCAGGACTAGCCCCAACCCCGGGGAGCTGTTTTTT.

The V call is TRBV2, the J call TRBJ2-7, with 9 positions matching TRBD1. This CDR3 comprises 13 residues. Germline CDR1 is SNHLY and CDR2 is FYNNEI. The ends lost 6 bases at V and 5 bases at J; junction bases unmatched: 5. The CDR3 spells CASSRDRDNEQYF. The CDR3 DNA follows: TGTGCCAGCAGCCGGGACAGGGACAACGAGCAGTACTTC.

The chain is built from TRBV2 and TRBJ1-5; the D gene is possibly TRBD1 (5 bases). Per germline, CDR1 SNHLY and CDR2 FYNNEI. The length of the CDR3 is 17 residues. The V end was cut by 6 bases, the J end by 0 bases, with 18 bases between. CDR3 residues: CASRGGDHTYSNQPQHF. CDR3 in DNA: TGTGCCAGCAGGGGCGGGGACCATACCTATAGCAATCAGCCCCAGCATTTT.

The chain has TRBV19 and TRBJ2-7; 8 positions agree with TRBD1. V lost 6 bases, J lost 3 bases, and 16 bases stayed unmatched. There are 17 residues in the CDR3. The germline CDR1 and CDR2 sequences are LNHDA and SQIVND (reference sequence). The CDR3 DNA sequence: TGTGCCAGTAGCTTGTCATGGGTAGGACAGGGTTACTACGAGCAGTACTTC. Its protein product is CASSLSWVGQGYYEQYF.